Ten or more counts support the clone carrying this T cell receptor (beta chain). Its antigen is currently unknown. This sample stems from a study of naive and memory T cell subsets. An equimolar mix of two oligonucleotides served as the beta constant-region primer for TRBC1 and TRBC2. Four rounds of PCR amplified the ligated cDNA using nested alpha and beta constant-region primers plus SP2. TCRdb reanalysed the UMI-ligation and nested PCR reads using MiXCR and keeps one entry per CDR3 protein. Among around 93,000 distinct CDR3 sequences listed, roughly 10% were seen once. Study results and caveats: Especially in CD8 cells, naive repertoires contained a few larger clonotypes, possibly CD45RA-re-expressing memory cells. There was no ground truth to check naive and memory subset results. Clonotypes here are unpaired alpha or beta chain sequences. Gini index rose across naive, CM, EM and EMRA in CD4 and CD8.

Cells stained for CD3, CD4, CD8, CD45RA, CD27 and viability were sorted into four CD45RA/CD27 subsets. Trimming removed 1 base at V and 5 bases at J, with 14 bases between. The CDR3 has 16 amino acids. In germline, CDR1 is LNHNV, CDR2 YYDKDF (reference sequence). The chain combines TRBV15 with TRBJ2-2; D is uncertain. The receptor's source is a human donor in good health. The specimen was naive CD4+ T cells from blood. CDR3 loop: CATSRGGDGRTGELFF. CDR3 bases: TGTGCCACCAGCAGAGGTGGGGATGGAAGAACCGGGGAGCTGTTTTTT.